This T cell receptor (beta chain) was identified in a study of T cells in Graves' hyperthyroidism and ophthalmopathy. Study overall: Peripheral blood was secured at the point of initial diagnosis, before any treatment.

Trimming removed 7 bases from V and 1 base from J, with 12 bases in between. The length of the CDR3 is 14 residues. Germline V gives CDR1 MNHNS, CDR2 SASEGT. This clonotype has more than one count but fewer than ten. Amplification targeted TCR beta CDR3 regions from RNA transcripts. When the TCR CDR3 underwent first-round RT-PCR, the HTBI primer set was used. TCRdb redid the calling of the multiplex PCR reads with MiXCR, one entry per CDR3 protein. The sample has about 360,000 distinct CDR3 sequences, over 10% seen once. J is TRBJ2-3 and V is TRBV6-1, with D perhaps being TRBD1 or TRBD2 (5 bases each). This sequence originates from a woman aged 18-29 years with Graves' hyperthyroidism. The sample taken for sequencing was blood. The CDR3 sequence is CASTLGDGTDTQYF. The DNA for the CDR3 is TGTGCCAGCACCTTAGGGGACGGCACAGATACGCAGTATTTT.